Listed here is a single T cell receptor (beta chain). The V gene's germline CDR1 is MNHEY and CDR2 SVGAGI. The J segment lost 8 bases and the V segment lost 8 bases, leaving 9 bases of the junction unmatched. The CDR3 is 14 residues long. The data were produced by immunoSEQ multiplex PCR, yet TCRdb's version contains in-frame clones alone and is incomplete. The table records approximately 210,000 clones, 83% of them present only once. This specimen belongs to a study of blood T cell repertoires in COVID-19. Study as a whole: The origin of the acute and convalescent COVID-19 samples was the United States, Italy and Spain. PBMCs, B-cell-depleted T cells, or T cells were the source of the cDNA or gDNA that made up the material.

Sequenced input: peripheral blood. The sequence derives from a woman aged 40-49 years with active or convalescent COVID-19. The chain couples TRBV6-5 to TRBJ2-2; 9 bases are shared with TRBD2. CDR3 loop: CASHGTSGLGELFF. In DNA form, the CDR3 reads TGTGCCAGCCACGGAACTAGCGGGTTGGGGGAGCTGTTTTTT.